These 13 T cell receptor beta chains were all obtained from the same sample, sequenced in a study of OX40 agonist ivuxolimab in advanced cancers. Only in-frame clones appear in the TCRdb table, and some are missing; sequencing was by immunoSEQ multiplex PCR. The sample carries 35,000 to 45,000 clones, roughly nine tenths recorded once. The sequencing used CD4+ or CD8+ T cells sorted from blood, collected in a trial of the OX40 agonist ivuxolimab. The receptors derive from an adult with an advanced solid tumor such as melanoma, head and neck, liver or kidney cancer.

This clone appeared once. J is TRBJ2-1 and V is TRBV6-5; 8 positions match TRBD1. This CDR3 has 15 residues. The V and J ends lost 2 bases and 7 bases, in that order; junction bases with no gene match: 7. Germline V CDR1 and CDR2: MNHEY, SVGAGI. The CDR3: CASSYTRTGKNEQFF. CDR3 DNA: TGTGCCAGCAGTTACACCAGGACAGGGAAGAATGAGCAGTTCTTC.

The V and J genes are TRBV7-9 and TRBJ2-5, with a weak D call TRBD2 (5 bases). Between the trimmed V and J ends, which lost 7 bases and 1 base, there was a span of 13 bases. The CDR3 is 14 residues long. Germline CDR1 reads SEHNR; CDR2 reads FQNEAQ (reference sequence). The DNA for the CDR3 is TGTGCCAGCACCGAGGGAGATCCCCAAGAGACCCAGTACTTC. This codes for CASTEGDPQETQYF.

The chain joins TRBV2 to TRBJ1-4; D is unclear. The V end lost 3 bases, the J end lost 8 bases, and 4 bases lay between the germline ends. There are 11 residues in the CDR3. Looked up from germline, CDR1 is SNHLY and CDR2 is FYNNEI. This CDR3 reads CASSDEEKLFF. The CDR3 DNA reads as TGTGCCAGCAGTGACGAAGAAAAACTGTTTTTT.

This clone showed up just once. This rearrangement joins TRBV25-1 to TRBJ1-6; TRBD1 might be the D (6 bases). The CDR3 spans 13 residues. The V end was cut by 9 bases, the J end by 13 bases, with 19 bases between. The germline V gene encodes CDR1 MGHDK and CDR2 SYGVNS. In DNA form, the CDR3 reads TGTGCCAGTGGGGGGGCGGCTATTCCTCCCCTCCACTTT. This gives the protein CASGGAAIPPLHF.

This chain uses TRBV5-5 with TRBJ2-2, with D unclear. The V end was cut by 1 base, the J end by 6 bases, with 10 bases between. The CDR3 spans 14 residues. Germline values: CDR1 SGHKS, CDR2 YYEKEE (reference sequence). The CDR3 DNA reads as TGTGCCAGCAGCTTGAGGCAGGTCCCCGGGGAGCTGTTTTTT. Protein: CASSLRQVPGELFF.

This sequence joins TRBV7-9 and TRBJ2-6; D gene ambiguous. Deletions cut 10 bases from V and 3 bases from J, with 7 bases between. Germline CDR1 SEHNR, CDR2 FQNEAQ (reference sequence). The CDR3 runs 12 residues. The DNA for the CDR3 is TGTGCCACGCGTATTGGGGCCAACGTCCTGACTTTC. Protein sequence: CATRIGANVLTF.

J is TRBJ2-3 and V is TRBV13; D could derive from TRBD1 or TRBD2 (6 bases each). Germline V lookup: CDR1 PRHDT, CDR2 FYEKMQ (reference sequence). V lost 6 bases to trimming and J lost 0 bases, with 22 bases between them. The CDR3 is made up of 18 amino acids. The CDR3 sequence is CASSPPGAAAFSTDTQYF. The CDR3 nucleotides are TGTGCCAGCAGTCCGCCGGGGGCGGCGGCCTTTAGCACAGATACGCAGTATTTT.

The gene calls are TRBV11-2 and TRBJ2-7; TRBD2 aligns across 12 bases. J lost 3 bases, V lost 2 bases, and 8 bases had no gene match. The CDR3 consists of 17 residues. CDR1 SGHAT and CDR2 FQNNGV come from the germline V gene. The CDR3: CASSLPLAGGDLYEQYF. The CDR3 region has the DNA TGTGCCAGCAGCTTACCTCTAGCGGGGGGGGACCTCTACGAGCAGTACTTC.

The chain combines TRBV9 with TRBJ2-2, with D perhaps TRBD1 (5 bases). Germline V lookup: CDR1 SGDLS, CDR2 YYNGEE. The CDR3 is made up of 14 amino acids. V shed 0 bases and J shed 8 bases, with 11 bases lying between them. CDR3 region: CASSVETNRGELFF. For the CDR3, the DNA is TGTGCCAGCAGCGTAGAAACCAACAGGGGGGAGCTGTTTTTT.

V gene TRBV4-3 combines with J gene TRBJ1-2, with 7 bases identical to TRBD1. Per germline, CDR1 LGHNA and CDR2 YSLEER. The CDR3 contains 14 residues. V shed 0 bases and J 3 bases; nucleotides not matched to a gene: 1. CDR3 amino acids: CASSQDRGDYGYTF. CDR3 DNA sequence: TGCGCCAGCAGCCAAGACAGGGGGGACTATGGCTACACCTTC.

This chain joins TRBV27 and TRBJ2-3; 8 positions match TRBD1. Germline CDR1 MNHEY, CDR2 SMNVEV (reference sequence). The length of the CDR3 is 14 residues. The trim removed 8 bases at V and 7 bases at J, leaving 11 bases unmatched. This CDR3 reads CASADREATNTQYF. The CDR3 region has the DNA TGTGCCAGCGCGGACAGGGAGGCAACGAATACGCAGTATTTT.

In its sample, this clone was seen once. The V and J genes are TRBV7-2 and TRBJ1-2; D unclear. The CDR3 is made up of 15 amino acids. Germline V CDR1 and CDR2: SGHTA, FQGNSA. Trimming stripped 4 bases from V and 4 bases from J, with 16 bases between. CDR3 in amino acids: CASSYYPDGFYGYTF. The CDR3 bases are TGTGCCAGCAGCTATTATCCTGACGGCTTCTATGGCTACACCTTC.

The chain combines TRBV7-3 with TRBJ1-2; 9 bases match TRBD1. J gave up 2 bases and V 6 bases, and 7 bases lay outside the gene matches. The CDR3 is made up of 15 amino acids. Germline values: CDR1 SGHTA, CDR2 FQGTGA. CDR3 loop: CASSPGQGLNYGYTF. The DNA for the CDR3 is TGTGCCAGCAGTCCCGGACAGGGGCTCAACTATGGCTACACCTTC.